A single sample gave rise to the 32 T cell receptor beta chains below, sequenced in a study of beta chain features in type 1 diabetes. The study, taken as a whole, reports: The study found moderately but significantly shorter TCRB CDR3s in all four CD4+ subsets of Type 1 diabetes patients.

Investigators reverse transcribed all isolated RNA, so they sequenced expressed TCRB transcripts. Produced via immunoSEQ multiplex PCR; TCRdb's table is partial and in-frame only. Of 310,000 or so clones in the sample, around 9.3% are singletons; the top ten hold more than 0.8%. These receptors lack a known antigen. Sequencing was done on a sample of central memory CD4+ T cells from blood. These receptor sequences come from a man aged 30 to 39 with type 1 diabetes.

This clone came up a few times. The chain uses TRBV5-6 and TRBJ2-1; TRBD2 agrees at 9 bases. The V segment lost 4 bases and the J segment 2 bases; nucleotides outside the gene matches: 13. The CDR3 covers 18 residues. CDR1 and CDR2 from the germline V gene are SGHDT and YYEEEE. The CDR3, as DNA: TGTGCCAGCAGCCGGGGGCTAGCGGGGAGTTCGGCCTACAATGAGCAGTTCTTC. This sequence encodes CASSRGLAGSSAYNEQFF.

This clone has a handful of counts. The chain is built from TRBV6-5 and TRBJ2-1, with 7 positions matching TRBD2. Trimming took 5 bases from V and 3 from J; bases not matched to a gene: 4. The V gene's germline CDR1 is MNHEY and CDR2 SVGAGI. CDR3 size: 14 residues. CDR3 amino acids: CASSQGLLYNEQFF. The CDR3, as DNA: TGTGCCAGCAGTCAGGGACTACTCTACAATGAGCAGTTCTTC.

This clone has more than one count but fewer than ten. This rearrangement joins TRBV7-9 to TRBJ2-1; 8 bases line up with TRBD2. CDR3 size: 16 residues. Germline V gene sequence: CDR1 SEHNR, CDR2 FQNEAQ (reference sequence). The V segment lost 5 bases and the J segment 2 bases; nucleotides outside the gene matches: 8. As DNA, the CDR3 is TGTGCCAGCAGCGCTGGACTAGCCTTACCCTACAATGAGCAGTTCTTC. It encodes CASSAGLALPYNEQFF.

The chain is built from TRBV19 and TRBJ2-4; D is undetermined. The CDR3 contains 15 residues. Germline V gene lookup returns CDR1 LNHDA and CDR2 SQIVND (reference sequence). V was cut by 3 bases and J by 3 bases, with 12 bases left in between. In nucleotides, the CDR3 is TGTGCCAGTAGTATGATAGGGATATACAAAAACATTCAGTACTTC. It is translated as CASSMIGIYKNIQYF.

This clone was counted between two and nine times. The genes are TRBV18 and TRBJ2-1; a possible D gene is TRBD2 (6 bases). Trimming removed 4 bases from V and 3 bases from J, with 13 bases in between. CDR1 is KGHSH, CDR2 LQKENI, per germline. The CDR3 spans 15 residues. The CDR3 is CASSLPLGGYNEQFF. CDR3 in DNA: TGTGCCAGCTCACTCCCATTGGGGGGCTACAATGAGCAGTTCTTC.

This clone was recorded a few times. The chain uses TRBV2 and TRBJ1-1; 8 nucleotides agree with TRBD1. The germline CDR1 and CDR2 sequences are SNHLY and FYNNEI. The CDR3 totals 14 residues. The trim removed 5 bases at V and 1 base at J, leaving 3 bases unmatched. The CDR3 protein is CASSYGQGNTEAFF. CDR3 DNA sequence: TGTGCCAGCAGTTACGGACAGGGGAACACTGAAGCTTTCTTT. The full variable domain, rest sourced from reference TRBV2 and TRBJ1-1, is EPEVTQTPSHQVTQMGQEVILRCVPISNHLYFYWYRQILGQKVEFLVSFYNNEISEKSEIFDDQFSVERPDGSNFTLKIRSTKLEDSAMYFCASSYGQGNTEAFFGQGTRLTVV.

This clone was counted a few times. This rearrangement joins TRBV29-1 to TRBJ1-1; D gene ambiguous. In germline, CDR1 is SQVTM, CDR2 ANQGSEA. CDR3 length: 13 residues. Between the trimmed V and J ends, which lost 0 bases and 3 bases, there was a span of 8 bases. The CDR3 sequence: CSVEETEYTEAFF. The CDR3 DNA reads TGCAGCGTTGAAGAAACGGAGTACACTGAAGCTTTCTTT.

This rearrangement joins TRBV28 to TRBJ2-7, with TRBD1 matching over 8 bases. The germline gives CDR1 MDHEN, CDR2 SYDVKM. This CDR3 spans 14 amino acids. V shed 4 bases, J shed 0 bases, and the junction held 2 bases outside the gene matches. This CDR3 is CASSWTGSSYEQYF. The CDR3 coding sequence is TGTGCCAGCAGTTGGACAGGGAGCTCCTACGAGCAGTACTTC.

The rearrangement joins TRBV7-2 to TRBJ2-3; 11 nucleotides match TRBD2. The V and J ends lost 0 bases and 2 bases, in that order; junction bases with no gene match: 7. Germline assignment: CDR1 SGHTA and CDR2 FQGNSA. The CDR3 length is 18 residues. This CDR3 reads CASSLAWLAGGSTDTQYF. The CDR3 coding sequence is TGTGCCAGCAGCTTAGCTTGGCTAGCGGGGGGTTCCACAGATACGCAGTATTTT.

CDR3 in amino acids: CASSIVGMGHTNTGELFF. The CDR3 nucleotides are TGTGCCAGTAGTATAGTCGGTATGGGACACACGAACACCGGGGAGCTGTTTTTT. V and J are TRBV19 and TRBJ2-2; D might be TRBD1 (6 bases). CDR1 and CDR2 from the germline V gene are LNHDA and SQIVND (reference sequence). With 1 base removed from V and 0 bases from J, the gap between germline ends came to 15 bases. The CDR3 spans 18 residues.

Here the CDR3 reads CASSSWTGGQPQHF. Written as DNA, the CDR3 is TGTGCCAGCAGTTCCTGGACAGGGGGTCAGCCCCAGCATTTT. The chain links TRBV6-6 to TRBJ1-5; TRBD1 matches at 10 bases. After removal of 4 bases from V and 6 bases from J, the junction contained 3 bases not matched to a gene. CDR1 is MNHNY and CDR2 is SVGAGI in the germline V gene (reference sequence). The CDR3 totals 14 residues.

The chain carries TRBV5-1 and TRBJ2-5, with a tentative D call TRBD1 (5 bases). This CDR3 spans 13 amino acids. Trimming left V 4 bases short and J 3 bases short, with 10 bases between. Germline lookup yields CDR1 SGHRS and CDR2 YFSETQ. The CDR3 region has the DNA TGCGCCAGCAGCACGTCGGACAAAGAGACCCAGTACTTC. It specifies CASSTSDKETQYF.

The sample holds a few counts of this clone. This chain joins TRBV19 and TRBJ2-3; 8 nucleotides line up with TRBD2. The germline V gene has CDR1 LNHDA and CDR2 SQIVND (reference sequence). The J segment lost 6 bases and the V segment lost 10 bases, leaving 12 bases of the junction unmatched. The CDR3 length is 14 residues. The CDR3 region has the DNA TGTGCCACCGGGAGGGCGGACCTTCGGGATACGCAGTATTTT. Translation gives CATGRADLRDTQYF.

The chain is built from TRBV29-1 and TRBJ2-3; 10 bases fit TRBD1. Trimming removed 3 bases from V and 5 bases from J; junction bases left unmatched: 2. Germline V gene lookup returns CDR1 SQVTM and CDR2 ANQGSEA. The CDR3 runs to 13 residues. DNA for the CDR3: TGCAGCGTTGACCGGACAGGGGGAGATACGCAGTATTTT. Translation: CSVDRTGGDTQYF.

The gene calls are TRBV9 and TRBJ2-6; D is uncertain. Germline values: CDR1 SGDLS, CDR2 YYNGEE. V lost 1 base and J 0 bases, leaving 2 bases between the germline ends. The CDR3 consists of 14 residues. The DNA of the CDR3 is TGTGCCAGCAGCGTACTCTCTGGGGCCAACGTCCTGACTTTC. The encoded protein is CASSVLSGANVLTF.

CDR3 coding DNA: TGCGCCAGCAGTGAGGGACTAGCGGATGAGCAGTTCTTC. Protein: CASSEGLADEQFF. The chain couples TRBV10-1 to TRBJ2-1, with TRBD2 matching 10 bases. Germline loops: CDR1 WNHNN, CDR2 SYGVQD (reference sequence). Trimming cost V 2 bases and J 8 bases; bases outside gene matches: 0. CDR3 length: 13 residues.

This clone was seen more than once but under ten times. DNA for the CDR3: TGTGCCTGGTCCAGCACAGGCACCAGCTCCTATAATTCACCCCTCCACTTT. This gives the protein CAWSSTGTSSYNSPLHF. The V call is TRBV30, the J call TRBJ1-6; D is perhaps TRBD1 (5 bases). The CDR3 length is 17 residues. Trimming shortened V by 5 bases and J by 0 bases, and 17 bases separated the two germline ends. Germline-derived CDR1 and CDR2 are GTSNPN and SVGIG (reference sequence).

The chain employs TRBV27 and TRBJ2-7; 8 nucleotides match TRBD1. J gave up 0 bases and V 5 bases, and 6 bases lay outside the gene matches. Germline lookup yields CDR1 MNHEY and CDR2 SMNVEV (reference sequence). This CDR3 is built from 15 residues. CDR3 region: CASSGGQGFSYEQYF. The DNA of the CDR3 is TGTGCCAGCAGTGGAGGACAGGGATTCTCCTACGAGCAGTACTTC.

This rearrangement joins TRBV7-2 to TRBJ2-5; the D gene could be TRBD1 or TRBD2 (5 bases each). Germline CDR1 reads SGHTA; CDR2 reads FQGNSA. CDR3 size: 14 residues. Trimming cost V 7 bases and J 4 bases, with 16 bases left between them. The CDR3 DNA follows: TGTGCCAGCACTTCAACTAGGGGAGCAGAGACCCAGTACTTC. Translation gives CASTSTRGAETQYF.

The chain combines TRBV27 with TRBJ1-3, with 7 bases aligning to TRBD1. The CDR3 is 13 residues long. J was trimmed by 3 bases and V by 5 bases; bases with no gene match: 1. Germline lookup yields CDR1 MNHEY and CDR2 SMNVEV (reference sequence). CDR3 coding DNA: TGTGCCAGCAGTCAGGGGGGTGGAAACACCATATATTTT. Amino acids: CASSQGGGNTIYF.

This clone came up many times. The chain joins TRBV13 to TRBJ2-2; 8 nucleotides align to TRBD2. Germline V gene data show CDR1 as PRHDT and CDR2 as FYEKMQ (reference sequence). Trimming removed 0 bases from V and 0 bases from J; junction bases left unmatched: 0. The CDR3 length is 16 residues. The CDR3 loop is CASSLGLAANTGELFF. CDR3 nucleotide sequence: TGTGCCAGCAGCTTAGGACTAGCGGCGAACACCGGGGAGCTGTTTTTT. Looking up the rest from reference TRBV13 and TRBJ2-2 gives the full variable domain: AAGVIQSPRHLIKEKRETATLKCYPIPRHDTVYWYQQGPGQDPQFLISFYEKMQSDKGSIPDRFSAQQFSDYHSELNMSSLELGDSALYFCASSLGLAANTGELFFGEGSRLTVL.

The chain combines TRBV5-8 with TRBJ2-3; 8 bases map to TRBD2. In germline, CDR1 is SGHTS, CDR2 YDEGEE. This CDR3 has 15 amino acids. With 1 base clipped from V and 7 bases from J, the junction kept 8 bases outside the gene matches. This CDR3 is CASSLLSGGSNTQYF. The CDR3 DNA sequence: TGTGCCAGCAGCTTGTTGAGCGGGGGTTCAAATACGCAGTATTTT.

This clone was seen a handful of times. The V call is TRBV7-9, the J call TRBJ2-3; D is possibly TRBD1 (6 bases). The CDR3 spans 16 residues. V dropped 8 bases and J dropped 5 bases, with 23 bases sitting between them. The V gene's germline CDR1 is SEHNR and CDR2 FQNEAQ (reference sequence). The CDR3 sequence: CASGVGESSGVDTQYF. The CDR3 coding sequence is TGTGCCAGCGGGGTCGGGGAGTCGTCAGGGGTAGATACGCAGTATTTT.

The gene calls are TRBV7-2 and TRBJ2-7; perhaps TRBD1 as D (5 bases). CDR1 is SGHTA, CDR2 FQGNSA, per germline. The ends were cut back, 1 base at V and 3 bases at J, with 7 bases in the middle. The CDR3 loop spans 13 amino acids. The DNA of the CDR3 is TGTGCCAGCAGCTTAGTAGGGGTCTACGAGCAGTACTTC. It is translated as CASSLVGVYEQYF.

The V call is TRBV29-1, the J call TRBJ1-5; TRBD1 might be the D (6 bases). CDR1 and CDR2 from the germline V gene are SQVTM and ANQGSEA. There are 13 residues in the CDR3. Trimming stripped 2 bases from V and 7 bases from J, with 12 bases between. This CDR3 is CSVERGAGQPQHF. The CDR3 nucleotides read TGCAGCGTTGAACGGGGGGCAGGGCAGCCCCAGCATTTT.

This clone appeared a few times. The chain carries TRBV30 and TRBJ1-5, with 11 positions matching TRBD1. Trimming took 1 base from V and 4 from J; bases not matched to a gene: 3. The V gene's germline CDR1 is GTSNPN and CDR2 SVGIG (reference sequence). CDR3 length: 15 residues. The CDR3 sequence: CAWSGGTGGNQPQHF. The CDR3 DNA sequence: TGTGCCTGGAGTGGAGGGACAGGGGGTAATCAGCCCCAGCATTTT.

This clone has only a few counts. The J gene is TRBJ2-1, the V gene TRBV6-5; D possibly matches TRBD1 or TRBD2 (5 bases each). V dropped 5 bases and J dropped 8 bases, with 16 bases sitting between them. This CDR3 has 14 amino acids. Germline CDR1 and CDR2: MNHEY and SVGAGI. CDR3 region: CASSTFDRGDEQFF. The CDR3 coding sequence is TGTGCCAGCAGTACCTTTGACCGAGGGGATGAGCAGTTCTTC.

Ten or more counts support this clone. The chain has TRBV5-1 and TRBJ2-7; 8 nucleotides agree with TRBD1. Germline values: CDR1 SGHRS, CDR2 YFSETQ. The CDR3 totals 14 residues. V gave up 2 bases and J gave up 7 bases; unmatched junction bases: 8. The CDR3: CASSLQGGTEEQYF. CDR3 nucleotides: TGCGCCAGCAGCTTACAGGGGGGTACGGAAGAGCAGTACTTC.

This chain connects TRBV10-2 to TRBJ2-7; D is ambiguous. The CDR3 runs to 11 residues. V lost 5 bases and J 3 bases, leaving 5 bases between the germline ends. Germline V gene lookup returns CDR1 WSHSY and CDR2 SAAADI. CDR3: CASSYNYEQYF. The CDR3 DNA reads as TGCGCCAGCAGTTATAACTACGAGCAGTACTTC.

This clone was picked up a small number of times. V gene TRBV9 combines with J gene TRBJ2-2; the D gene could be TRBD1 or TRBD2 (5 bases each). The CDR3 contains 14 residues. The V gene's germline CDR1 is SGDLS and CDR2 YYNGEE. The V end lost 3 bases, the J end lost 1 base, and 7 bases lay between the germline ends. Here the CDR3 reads CASSDGGNTGELFF. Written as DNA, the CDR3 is TGTGCCAGCAGCGATGGGGGGAACACCGGGGAGCTGTTTTTT.

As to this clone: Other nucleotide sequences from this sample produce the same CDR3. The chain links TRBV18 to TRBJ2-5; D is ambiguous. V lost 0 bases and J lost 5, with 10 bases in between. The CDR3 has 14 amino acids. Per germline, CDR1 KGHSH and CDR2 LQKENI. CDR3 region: CASSPPGLGETQYF. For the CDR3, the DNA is TGTGCCAGCTCACCACCCGGCTTGGGGGAGACCCAGTACTTC.

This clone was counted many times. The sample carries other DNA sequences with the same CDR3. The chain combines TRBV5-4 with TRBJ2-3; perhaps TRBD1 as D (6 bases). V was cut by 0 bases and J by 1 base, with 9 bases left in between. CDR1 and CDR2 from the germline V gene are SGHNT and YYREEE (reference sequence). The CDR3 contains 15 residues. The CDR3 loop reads CASSLAAGGTDTQYF. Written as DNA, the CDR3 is TGTGCCAGCAGCTTGGCTGCAGGGGGCACAGATACGCAGTATTTT.